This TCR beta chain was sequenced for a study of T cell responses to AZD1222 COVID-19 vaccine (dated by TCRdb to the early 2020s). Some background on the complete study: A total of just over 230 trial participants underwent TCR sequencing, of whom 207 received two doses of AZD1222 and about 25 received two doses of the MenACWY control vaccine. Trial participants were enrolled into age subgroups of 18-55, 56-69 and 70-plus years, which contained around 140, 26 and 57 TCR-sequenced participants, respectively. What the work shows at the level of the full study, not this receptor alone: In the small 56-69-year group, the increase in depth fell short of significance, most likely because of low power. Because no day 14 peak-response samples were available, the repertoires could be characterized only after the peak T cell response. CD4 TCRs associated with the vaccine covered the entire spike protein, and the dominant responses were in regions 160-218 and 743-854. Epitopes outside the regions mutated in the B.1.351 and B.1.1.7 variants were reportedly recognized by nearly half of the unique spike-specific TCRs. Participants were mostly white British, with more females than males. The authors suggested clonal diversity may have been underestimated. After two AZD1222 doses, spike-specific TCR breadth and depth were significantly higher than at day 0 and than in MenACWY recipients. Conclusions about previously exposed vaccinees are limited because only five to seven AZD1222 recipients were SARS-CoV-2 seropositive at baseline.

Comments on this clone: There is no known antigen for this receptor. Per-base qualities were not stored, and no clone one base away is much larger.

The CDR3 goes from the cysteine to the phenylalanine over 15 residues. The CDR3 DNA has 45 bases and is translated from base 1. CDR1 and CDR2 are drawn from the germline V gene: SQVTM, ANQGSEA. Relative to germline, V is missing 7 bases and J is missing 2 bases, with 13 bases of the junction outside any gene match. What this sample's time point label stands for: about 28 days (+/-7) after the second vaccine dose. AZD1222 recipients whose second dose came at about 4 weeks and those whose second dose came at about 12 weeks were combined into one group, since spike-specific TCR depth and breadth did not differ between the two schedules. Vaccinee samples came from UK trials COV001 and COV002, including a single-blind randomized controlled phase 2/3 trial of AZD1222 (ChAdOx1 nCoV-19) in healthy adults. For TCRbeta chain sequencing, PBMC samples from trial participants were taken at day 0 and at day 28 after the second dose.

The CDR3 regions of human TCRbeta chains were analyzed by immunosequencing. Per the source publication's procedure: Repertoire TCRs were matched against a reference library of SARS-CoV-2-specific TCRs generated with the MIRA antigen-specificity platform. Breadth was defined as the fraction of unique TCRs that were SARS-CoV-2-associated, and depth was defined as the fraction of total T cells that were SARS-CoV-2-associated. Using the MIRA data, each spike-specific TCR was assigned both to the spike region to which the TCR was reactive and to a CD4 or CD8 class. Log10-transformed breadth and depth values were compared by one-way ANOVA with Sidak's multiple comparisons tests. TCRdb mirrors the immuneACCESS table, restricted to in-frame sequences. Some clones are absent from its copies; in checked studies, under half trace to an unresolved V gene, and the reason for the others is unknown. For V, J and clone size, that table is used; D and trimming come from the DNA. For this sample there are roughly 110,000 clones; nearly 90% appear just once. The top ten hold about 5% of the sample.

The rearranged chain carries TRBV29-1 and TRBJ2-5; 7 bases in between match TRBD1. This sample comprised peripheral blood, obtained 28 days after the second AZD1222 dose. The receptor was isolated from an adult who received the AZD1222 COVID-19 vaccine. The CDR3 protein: CSAVSGTVYQETQYF. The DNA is TGCAGCGCCGTTTCGGGGACAGTCTATCAAGAGACCCAGTACTTC. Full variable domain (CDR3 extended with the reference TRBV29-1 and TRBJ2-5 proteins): SAVISQKPSRDICQRGTSLTIQCQVDSQVTMMFWYRQQPGQSLTLIATANQGSEATYESGFVIDKFPISRPNLTFSTLTVSNMSPEDSSIYLCSAVSGTVYQETQYFGPGTRLLVL.